This T cell receptor (beta chain) stems from a study of sequential checkpoint blockade in melanoma. Described treatment: randomized to nivolumab then ipilimumab (arm A) or the reverse (arm B). Assay: immunoSEQ multiplex PCR; the TCRdb copy retains only in-frame clones and omits some. Of fewer than 15,000 clones in the sample, 75% to 80% are singletons; the top ten hold around a tenth. The CDR3 sequence is 14 residues long. Germline V gene data show CDR1 as MNHEY and CDR2 as SMNVEV (reference sequence). The V gene lost 5 bases and the J gene lost 2 bases, with 12 bases spanning the gap. This chain links TRBV27 with TRBJ1-2, with D possibly TRBD1 on 5 matching bases. Sequencing used CD8+ T cells sorted from blood (inferred from file names), obtained from a patient given nivolumab and ipilimumab in sequence. The sequence came from a human donor with melanoma. The CDR3 DNA reads as TGTGCCAGCAGTACCGCGGGGGGGAACTATGGCTACACCTTC. Its translation: CASSTAGGNYGYTF.